This TCR beta chain emerged from a study of T cell repertoires in cytomegalovirus infection. About the research overall: Public TCR beta signatures provided an indication of both CMV infection and a matching HLA type.

This CDR3 has 16 residues. The germline gives CDR1 MGHRA, CDR2 YSYEKL. The ends were cut back, 0 bases at V and 13 bases at J, with 19 bases in the middle. TCRdb independently ran MiXCR on the reads; one entry per CDR3 protein. The repertoire holds 60,000 to 80,000 distinct CDR3 sequences, with around 20% as singletons. This clonotype was recorded at least ten times. Its specificity is unknown. V is TRBV4-1 and J is TRBJ1-6; tentative D call: TRBD1 (6 bases). The receptor comes from a human donor in good health (CMV status not recorded). Some clones in this sample may be carry-over from other donors' samples. The specimen comprised CD8+ T cells from cultured PBMCs, sampled from culture after CMV antigen stimulation. CDR3 sequence (DNA): TGCGCCAGCAGCCAAGAAGGGGGTTCGGCACTTAAGCCCCTCCACTTT. Residues: CASSQEGGSALKPLHF.